The clone carrying this TCR beta chain was recorded at least ten times. The target antigen is unknown. This entry belongs to a study of CD8 T cells in ankylosing spondylitis. Broader study findings: A TCR beta motif of fewer than ten highly homologous variants seemed to mark ankylosing spondylitis blood. Disease-associated clones were reportedly significantly overrepresented in matched ankylosing spondylitis synovial fluid.

Germline CDR1 is SGHRS and CDR2 is YFSETQ. Between the trimmed V and J ends, which lost 4 bases and 5 bases, there was a span of 8 bases. The CDR3 loop spans 12 amino acids. TCRdb recomputed calls from the 5' RACE reads with MiXCR, one row per CDR3 protein. The data contain fewer than 350,000 distinct CDR3 sequences, around a tenth of them singletons. The rearrangement links TRBV5-1 to TRBJ2-3; D gene uncertain. The sample comprised blood, either unsorted or a sorted T cell fraction (not recorded which). The receptor was derived from a female donor with ankylosing spondylitis or in good health (not recorded which). The DNA for the CDR3 is TGCGCCAGCAGCCCATCCCAAGATACGCAGTATTTT. This codes for CASSPSQDTQYF.